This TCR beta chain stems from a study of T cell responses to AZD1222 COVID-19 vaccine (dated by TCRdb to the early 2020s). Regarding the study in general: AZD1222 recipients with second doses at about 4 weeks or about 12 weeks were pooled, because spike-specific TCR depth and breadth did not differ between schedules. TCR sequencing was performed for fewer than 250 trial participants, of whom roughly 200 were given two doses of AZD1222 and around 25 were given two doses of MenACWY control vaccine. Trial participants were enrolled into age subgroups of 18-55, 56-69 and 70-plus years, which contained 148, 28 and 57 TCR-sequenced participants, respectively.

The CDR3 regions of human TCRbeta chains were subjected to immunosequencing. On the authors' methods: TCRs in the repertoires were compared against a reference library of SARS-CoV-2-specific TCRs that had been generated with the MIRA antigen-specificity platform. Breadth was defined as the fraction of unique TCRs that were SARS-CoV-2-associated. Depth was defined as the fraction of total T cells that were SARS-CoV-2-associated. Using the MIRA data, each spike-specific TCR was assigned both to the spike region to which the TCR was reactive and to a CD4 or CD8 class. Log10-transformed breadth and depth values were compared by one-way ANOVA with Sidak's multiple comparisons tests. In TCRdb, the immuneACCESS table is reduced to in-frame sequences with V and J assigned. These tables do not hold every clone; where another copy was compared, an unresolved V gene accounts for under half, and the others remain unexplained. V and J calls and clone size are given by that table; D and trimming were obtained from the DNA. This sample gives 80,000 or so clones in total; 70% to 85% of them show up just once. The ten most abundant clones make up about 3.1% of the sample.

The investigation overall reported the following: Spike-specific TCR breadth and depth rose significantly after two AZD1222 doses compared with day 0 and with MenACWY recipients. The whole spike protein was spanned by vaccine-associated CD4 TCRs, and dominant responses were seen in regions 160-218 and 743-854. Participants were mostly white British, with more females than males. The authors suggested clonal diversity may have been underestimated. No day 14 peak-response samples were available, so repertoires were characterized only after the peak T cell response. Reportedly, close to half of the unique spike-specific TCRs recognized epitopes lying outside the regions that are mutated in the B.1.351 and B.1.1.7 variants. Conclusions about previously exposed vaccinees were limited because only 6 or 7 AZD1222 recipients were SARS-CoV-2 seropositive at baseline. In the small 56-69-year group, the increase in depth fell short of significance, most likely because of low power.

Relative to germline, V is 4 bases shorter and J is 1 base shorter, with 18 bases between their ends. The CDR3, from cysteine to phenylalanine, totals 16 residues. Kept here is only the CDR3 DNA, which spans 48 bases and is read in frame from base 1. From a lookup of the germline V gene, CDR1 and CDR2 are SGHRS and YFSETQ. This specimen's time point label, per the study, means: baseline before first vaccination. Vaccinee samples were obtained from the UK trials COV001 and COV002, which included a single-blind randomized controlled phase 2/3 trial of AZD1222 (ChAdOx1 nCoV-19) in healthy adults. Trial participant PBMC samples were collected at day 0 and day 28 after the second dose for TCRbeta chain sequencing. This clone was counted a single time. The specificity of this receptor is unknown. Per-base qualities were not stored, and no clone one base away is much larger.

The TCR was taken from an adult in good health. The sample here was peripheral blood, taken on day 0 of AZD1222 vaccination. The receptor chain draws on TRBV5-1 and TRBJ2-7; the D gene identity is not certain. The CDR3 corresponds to CASSPGWPRNSYEQYF. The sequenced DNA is TGCGCCAGCAGCCCGGGCTGGCCCCGCAATTCCTACGAGCAGTACTTC.